The present T cell receptor beta chain was sequenced within a study of cytomegalovirus exposure and HLA in healthy donors. Clones were sequenced by immunoSEQ multiplex PCR, and TCRdb holds only the in-frame ones, with some missing. The table includes about 73,000 clones, 85% to 95% detected once. Germline CDR1 MNHNS, CDR2 SASEGT. This CDR3 region has 11 residues. V was pared by 6 bases and J by 1 base, with 3 bases between. The V gene is TRBV6-1, the J gene TRBJ1-1; D is ambiguous. The TCR sequence derives from a man between 18 and 29 years old in good health and CMV-seronegative. Source material: PBMCs. The CDR3 DNA follows: TGTGCCAGCAGCCGGAACACTGAAGCTTTCTTT. Residues: CASSRNTEAFF.